Listed here is a single TCR beta chain. This entry comes from a study of blood T cell repertoires in COVID-19. CDR1 is LNHDA and CDR2 is SQIVND in the germline V gene (reference sequence). V shed 5 bases and J 2 bases; nucleotides not matched to a gene: 5. The CDR3 totals 15 residues. TCRdb's table, derived via immunoSEQ multiplex PCR, lists solely in-frame clones and lacks some. Here the sample spans tens of thousands of clones, more than 70% being singletons. This receptor was taken from a human donor in a cohort sampled during active COVID-19. The rearrangement joins TRBV19 to TRBJ2-2; 7 bases agree with TRBD1. Sample: peripheral blood. For the CDR3, the DNA is TGTGCCAGTAGTCCAAACAGGGGAAACACCGGGGAGCTGTTTTTT. As protein: CASSPNRGNTGELFF.